These T cell receptor beta chains were read from a single sample in a study of shared clonotypes between healthy human individuals. Sequencing used immunoSEQ multiplex PCR; TCRdb keeps in-frame clones, though not all of them. The sample has roughly 2 million clones, 90% to 95% seen once. What was sequenced was naive CD4+ T cells sorted from blood. Receptor source: a young man in good health. The CDR3 runs from the conserved cysteine through the conserved F or W. Each record gives: D gene, V gene, J gene, clone size, CDR3 DNA, CDR3 protein. D genes are given only for firm matches. Rows give clone size only sometimes, using once, few, many, or a class for an expanded clone.

>TRBD1|TRBV19|TRBJ2-3|-
TGTGCCAGTAGTCGGGACAGGGCGTCCACAGATACGCAGTATTTT
CASSRDRASTDTQYF
>TRBD1|TRBV10-2|TRBJ1-1|-
TGCGCCAGCAGTGAGTCAAAGGGGGCAGGAGCTTTCTTT
CASSESKGAGAFF
>TRBD1|TRBV30|TRBJ1-4|-
TGTGCCTGGACCGGGACAGGGAATGAAAAACTGTTTTTT
CAWTGTGNEKLFF
>TRBD1|TRBV5-1|TRBJ1-6|-
TGCGCCAGCAGCCAGGACAGGGGGCACTCACCCCTCCACTTT
CASSQDRGHSPLHF
>TRBD1|TRBV6-5|TRBJ2-7|once
TGTGCCAGCAGTCACGGGGGACAGGGGTCCTACGAGCAGTACTTC
CASSHGGQGSYEQYF
>-|TRBV7-2|TRBJ1-1|-
TGTGCCAGCAGCCCCCGAACAGTGTTCGCCACTGAAGCTTTCTTT
CASSPRTVFATEAFF
>TRBD2|TRBV7-2|TRBJ2-2|-
TGTGCCAGCAGCCGTAGCGGGAGCACCGGGGAGCTGTTTTTT
CASSRSGSTGELFF
>-|TRBV28|TRBJ1-1|-
TGTGCCAGCAGTTCCTTTGAAGCTTTCTTT
CASSSFEAFF
>TRBD2|TRBV18|TRBJ2-1|-
TGTGCCAGCTCACCCGGGACTAGCGGGAGTAGAAAAAATGAGCAGTTCTTC
CASSPGTSGSRKNEQFF
>-|TRBV6-1|TRBJ2-7|-
TGTGCCGGATCAACAGGGAACCTCTACGAGCAGTACTTC
CAGSTGNLYEQYF
>-|TRBV28|TRBJ1-1|-
TGTGCCAGCAGTAGACAGCGGAACACTGAAGCTTTCTTT
CASSRQRNTEAFF
>-|TRBV10-3|TRBJ2-1|-
TGTGCCATCAGTGAGTCCACTAGTGGGAATGAGCAGTTCTTC
CAISESTSGNEQFF
>-|TRBV28|TRBJ1-1|-
TGTGCCAGCAGCCCATCCCTCCCAGGAAAGAACACTGAAGCTTTCTTT
CASSPSLPGKNTEAFF
>-|TRBV6-5|TRBJ2-7|-
TGTGCCAGCAGTTTCCGCAGTACCTACGAGCAGTACTTC
CASSFRSTYEQYF
>TRBD1|TRBV28|TRBJ1-1|-
TGTGCCACCGGACAGGTCCCGATGAACACTGAAGCTTTCTTT
CATGQVPMNTEAFF
>-|TRBV30|TRBJ1-6|-
TGTGCCTGGAGTGACAGGGATAATTCACCCCTCCACTTT
CAWSDRDNSPLHF
>-|TRBV6-5|TRBJ2-5|-
TGTGCCAGCAGAGCAAAAGAGACCCAGTACTTC
CASRAKETQYF
>TRBD1|TRBV6-6|TRBJ2-7|once
TGTGCCAGCAGTACCGGGACAGGAGCCTACGAGCAGTACTTC
CASSTGTGAYEQYF
>-|TRBV5-4|TRBJ2-3|-
TGTGCCAGCAGCTTGGCGCACAGGGTGACAGATACGCAGTATTTT
CASSLAHRVTDTQYF
>-|TRBV6-1|TRBJ2-5|-
TGTGCCAGCAGGCTCCGGGGCGGCCAAGAGACCCAGTACTTC
CASRLRGGQETQYF
>TRBD2|TRBV13|TRBJ2-1|-
TGTGCCAGCAGCCCGAGGCCAATAGCGGGAGTATCCTACAATGAGCAGTTCTTC
CASSPRPIAGVSYNEQFF
>TRBD2|TRBV6-5|TRBJ2-5|-
TGTGCCAGCAGTTATAGCGGGAGGAAGGAGACCCAGTACTTC
CASSYSGRKETQYF
>TRBD1|TRBV19|TRBJ1-5|-
TGTGCCAGTAGGCCAAAAACAGGGGAGCCCCAGCATTTT
CASRPKTGEPQHF
>TRBD1|TRBV5-1|TRBJ2-6|-
TGCGCCAGCAGGCTAGGACAGGGTGATGGGGCCAACGTCCTGACTTTC
CASRLGQGDGANVLTF
>-|TRBV6-5|TRBJ1-2|-
TGTGCCAGCAGTTACTCGATCGACGCTAACTATGGCTACACCTTC
CASSYSIDANYGYTF
>TRBD2|TRBV5-1|TRBJ2-1|-
TGCGCCAGCAGAACGGGACTAGCGGGATTGGATGAGCAGTTCTTC
CASRTGLAGLDEQFF
>-|TRBV6-6|TRBJ1-1|-
TGTGCCAGCAGTTCTTTGGCCAGTTTTATGAACACTGAAGCTTTCTTT
CASSSLASFMNTEAFF
>TRBD1|TRBV7-8|TRBJ2-5|-
TGTGCCAGCAGCCCCCAGGGGGCCCCCCAAGAGACCCAGTACTTC
CASSPQGAPQETQYF
>-|TRBV5-1|TRBJ2-2|-
TGCGCCAGCAGCATCCGACAGGAGGAGCTGTTTTTT
CASSIRQEELFF
>TRBD2|TRBV7-7|TRBJ2-1|-
TGTGCTAGCAGCTTATCGGGACTAGCGCATTACAATGAGCAGTTCTTC
CASSLSGLAHYNEQFF
>TRBD2|TRBV7-2|TRBJ2-7|-
TGTGCCAGCAGCTCGAGCGGGGGCCACGGGGAGCAGTACTTC
CASSSSGGHGEQYF
>TRBD1|TRBV4-3|TRBJ1-4|-
TGCGCCAGCAGCCGGGTCCCGGGACAGGGTAATGAAAAACTGTTTTTT
CASSRVPGQGNEKLFF
>-|TRBV28|TRBJ2-7|-
TGTGCCAGCAGTTCAGGGATATACGAGCAGTACTTC
CASSSGIYEQYF
>TRBD1|TRBV5-4|TRBJ1-4|-
TGTGCCAGCAGCCCCGGACAGGGGTTAACTAATGAAAAACTGTTTTTT
CASSPGQGLTNEKLFF
>TRBD1|TRBV28|TRBJ1-5|-
TGTGCCAGCAGTCCCAGGGGGCGCGGGGTCAGCAATCAGCCCCAGCATTTT
CASSPRGRGVSNQPQHF
>-|TRBV9|TRBJ2-1|-
TGTGCCAGCAGCCCCTCTGGGGATGAGCAGTTCTTC
CASSPSGDEQFF
>-|TRBV10-3|TRBJ1-1|-
TGTGCCATCTCCTCGGGGGAGGGTCCCACTGAAGCTTTCTTT
CAISSGEGPTEAFF
>-|TRBV10-3|TRBJ1-2|-
TGTGCCATCGGGGCGGGACAATACTATGGCTACACCTTC
CAIGAGQYYGYTF
>-|TRBV2|TRBJ1-5|-
TGTGCCAGCAGTGAAGGATCGAACACCCAGTTCAATCAGCCCCAGCATTTT
CASSEGSNTQFNQPQHF
>-|TRBV2|TRBJ1-2|-
TGTGCCAGCAGTGAGGCAGGGAACGGCTACACCTTC
CASSEAGNGYTF
>-|TRBV18|TRBJ2-5|once
TGTGCCAGCTCACAAGATGTGGGGACCCAGTACTTC
CASSQDVGTQYF
>TRBD1|TRBV2|TRBJ1-2|-
TGTGCCAGCAGTGCTGGGACAGGGGGTACTTCTAACTATGGCTACACCTTC
CASSAGTGGTSNYGYTF
>TRBD2|TRBV18|TRBJ2-7|-
TGTGCCAGCTCACCACTTAGGGGACTAGCGGCAAAGGTCTCCTACGAGCAGTACTTC
CASSPLRGLAAKVSYEQYF
>-|TRBV5-1|TRBJ2-7|-
TGCGCCAGCAGCCCGGGGACCGGAAACTACGAGCAGTACTTC
CASSPGTGNYEQYF
>-|TRBV18|TRBJ2-7|-
TGTGCCAGCTCACCACAAAGACTAGTAACCTACGAGCAGTACTTC
CASSPQRLVTYEQYF
>TRBD2|TRBV7-2|TRBJ2-7|-
TGTGCCAGCAGCTTAGGCAGGGGACTAGCGGGATCCTACGAGCAGTACTTC
CASSLGRGLAGSYEQYF
>-|TRBV7-2|TRBJ2-3|-
TGTGCCAGCAGCGGTCGGACGTACACAGATACGCAGTATTTT
CASSGRTYTDTQYF
>TRBD2|TRBV12-5|TRBJ2-1|-
TGTGCTAGTGGTTTGGTACCGGGGGGACTAGCGGGAGGACGCGACAATGAGCAGTTCTTC
CASGLVPGGLAGGRDNEQFF
>-|TRBV7-9|TRBJ2-7|-
TGTGCCAGCAGCCGCGACTCTCGCCAAAGTTTCTACGAGCAGTACTTC
CASSRDSRQSFYEQYF
>-|TRBV5-1|TRBJ1-2|-
TGCGCCAGCAGCTTGAGGTCAGACGTTCCTTACGGCTACACCTTC
CASSLRSDVPYGYTF
>-|TRBV11-2|TRBJ2-5|-
TGTGCCAGCAGCCTACCTGGGACGGGAGAGACCCAGTACTTC
CASSLPGTGETQYF
>-|TRBV2|TRBJ2-1|-
TGTGCCAGCAGTCCTAATGGCCGAGGGTTGGATGAGCAGTTCTTC
CASSPNGRGLDEQFF
>-|TRBV6-5|TRBJ1-2|-
TGTGCCACCGGGGAGAGGGGATACGGCTACACCTTC
CATGERGYGYTF
>TRBD2|TRBV30|TRBJ2-3|-
TGTGCCTGGAGTCGGCTAGCGGGAGCAGATACGCAGTATTTT
CAWSRLAGADTQYF
>TRBD1|TRBV7-2|TRBJ1-2|-
TGTGCCAGCAGCCAACGACGGGACAGGGGAGGCTATGGCTACACCTTC
CASSQRRDRGGYGYTF